Listed here is a single T cell receptor (beta chain). An end of the junction does not agree with germline; a read error may underlie this. The source of the sample is a study of blood T cells in healthy people across ages. The CDR3 spans 15 residues. Germline V gene lookup returns CDR1 SGHRS and CDR2 YFSETQ. A sample-barcoded 5' primer and a J-beta primer mix were used in a second PCR of roughly 7 to 11 cycles. Each cDNA molecule, via a template-switch adaptor with 12 random nucleotides, was tagged. MiXCR, applied by TCRdb to the 5' RACE reads, yields one record per CDR3 protein. This sample has hundreds of thousands of distinct CDR3 sequences, with roughly 20% found just once.

This sequence joins TRBV5-1 and TRBJ1-1; possibly TRBD1 for D (6 bases). The source is a man between 65 and 79 years old in good health. The material sequenced was blood. CDR3 in DNA: TGCGCCATCAGCTTGGGGGCACGAAAGAACACTGAAGCTTTCTTT. This sequence encodes CAISLGARKNTEAFF.